Listed here are 28 T cell receptor beta chains from one sample, sequenced in a study of blood T cell repertoires in COVID-19 (dated by TCRdb to the early 2020s). Receptor amplification or capture employed the immunoSEQ multiplex PCR assay. TCRdb mirrors the immuneACCESS table, restricted to in-frame sequences. Some clones are absent from its copies; in checked studies, under half trace to an unresolved V gene, and the reason for the others is unknown. This sample is represented by about 100,000 clones; approximately 89% of them were singletons. Of the sample, over 2% falls within the top ten clones. The material sequenced was peripheral blood. These receptor sequences come from a man in his forties or fifties with active COVID-19.

This rearrangement joins TRBV9 to TRBJ2-5; 13 bases match TRBD2. Germline-derived CDR1 and CDR2 are SGDLS and YYNGEE. The length of the CDR3 is 16 residues. J gave up 2 bases and V 7 bases, and 8 bases lay outside the gene matches. The CDR3 DNA is TGTGCCAGCGGACGACTAGCGGGGGGAGGGCAAGAGACCCAGTACTTC. Encoded protein: CASGRLAGGGQETQYF.

This clone appeared a single time. The rearrangement uses TRBV5-1 and TRBJ1-1, with 7 positions matching TRBD1. The V segment lost 5 bases and the J segment 3 bases; nucleotides outside the gene matches: 10. In germline, CDR1 is SGHRS, CDR2 YFSETQ. The CDR3 loop spans 15 amino acids. Here the CDR3 DNA reads TGCGCCAGCAGGAGGGGTTCTCAGGGGGACACTGAAGCTTTCTTT. Protein sequence: CASRRGSQGDTEAFF.

This clone was counted between two and nine times. The gene calls are TRBV7-3 and TRBJ1-6, with 11 positions matching TRBD1. The CDR3 has 14 residues. Germline trimming cut 3 bases from V and 9 bases from J; bases unmatched to any gene: 1. Germline values: CDR1 SGHTA, CDR2 FQGTGA. CDR3 DNA: TGTGCCAGCAGCTTCGGACAGGGGGCTTCACCCCTCCACTTT. This encodes CASSFGQGASPLHF.

V is TRBV11-2 and J is TRBJ2-2; a weak D match, TRBD1 (5 bases). This CDR3 region has 14 residues. V lost 4 bases to trimming and J lost 8 bases, with 14 bases between them. Germline-derived CDR1 and CDR2 are SGHAT and FQNNGV. The CDR3: CASSSQGIRGELFF. The CDR3 DNA sequence: TGTGCCAGCAGCTCCCAGGGCATCAGGGGGGAGCTGTTTTTT.

This clone showed up just a few times. This chain connects TRBV5-6 to TRBJ2-1; no clear D. Trimming removed 0 bases at V and 7 bases at J, with 8 bases between. In germline, CDR1 is SGHDT, CDR2 YYEEEE. CDR3 length: 13 residues. CDR3 in DNA: TGTGCCAGCAGCTTGGGGTTACGGAATGAGCAGTTCTTC. Encoded protein: CASSLGLRNEQFF. The entire variable domain, with the rest obtained from reference TRBV5-6 and TRBJ2-1, is as follows: DAGVTQSPTHLIKTRGQQVTLRCSPKSGHDTVSWYQQALGQGPQFIFQYYEEEERQRGNFPDRFSGHQFPNYSSELNVNALLLGDSALYLCASSLGLRNEQFFGPGTRLTVL.

The chain links TRBV6-5 to TRBJ1-2; 9 bases agree with TRBD1. Germline trimming cut 6 bases from V and 4 bases from J; bases unmatched to any gene: 6. Germline V gene data show CDR1 as MNHEY and CDR2 as SVGAGI. There are 14 residues in the CDR3. The CDR3 DNA reads TGTGCCAGCAGACGGACAGGGGAACTCTATGGCTACACCTTC. Protein product: CASRRTGELYGYTF.

The chain is built from TRBV6-5 and TRBJ2-1; TRBD2 matches 11 bases. V dropped 8 bases and J dropped 6; count of bases not matched to a gene: 9. This CDR3 has 15 residues. CDR1 and CDR2 from the germline V gene are MNHEY and SVGAGI. The CDR3 protein is CASVGGLAGGNEQFF. As DNA, the CDR3 is TGTGCCAGCGTAGGCGGGCTAGCGGGAGGCAATGAGCAGTTCTTC.

The chain links TRBV5-4 to TRBJ2-1; 7 positions match TRBD1. CDR3 length: 15 amino acids. The germline CDR1 and CDR2 sequences are SGHNT and YYREEE (reference sequence). After removal of 0 bases from V and 7 bases from J, the junction contained 7 bases not matched to a gene. CDR3 nucleotides: TGTGCCAGCAGCTTGGGCACAGGGGTTCAGAATGAGCAGTTCTTC. Translation: CASSLGTGVQNEQFF.

The rearrangement links TRBV5-4 to TRBJ1-5, with TRBD1 matching 8 bases. The J segment lost 3 bases and the V segment lost 3 bases, leaving 5 bases of the junction unmatched. The germline V gene encodes CDR1 SGHNT and CDR2 YYREEE (reference sequence). The CDR3 contains 15 residues. CDR3 in amino acids: CASSSWDRPNQPQHF. In nucleotides, the CDR3 is TGTGCCAGCAGCTCCTGGGACAGGCCCAATCAGCCCCAGCATTTT.

This chain joins TRBV19 and TRBJ1-4; 7 nucleotides agree with TRBD1. CDR3 length: 15 residues. CDR1 and CDR2 from the germline V gene are LNHDA and SQIVND (reference sequence). The trim removed 5 bases at V and 4 bases at J, leaving 7 bases unmatched. CDR3 DNA: TGTGCCAGTAGTCCCCGGGACAGCCGTAATGAAAAACTGTTTTTT. Translation gives CASSPRDSRNEKLFF.

The genes are TRBV6-5 and TRBJ1-5; D not resolved. This CDR3 contains 15 residues. Germline-derived CDR1 and CDR2 are MNHEY and SVGAGI. With 2 bases removed from V and 2 bases from J, the gap between germline ends came to 10 bases. In DNA, the CDR3 is TGTGCCAGCAGTTACGAAGCCACCGGCAATCAGCCCCAGCATTTT. This sequence encodes CASSYEATGNQPQHF.

The rearrangement joins TRBV7-9 to TRBJ1-3; a weak D match, TRBD1 (6 bases). This CDR3 comprises 15 residues. The V and J ends lost 2 bases and 0 bases respectively, with 8 bases between them. Germline-derived CDR1 and CDR2 are SEHNR and FQNEAQ (reference sequence). The CDR3 DNA reads TGTGCCAGCAGCTTAAACAGGGCCTCTGGAAACACCATATATTTT. It yields the protein CASSLNRASGNTIYF.

The chain recombines TRBV18 with TRBJ1-6; D gene uncertain. This CDR3 is 15 amino acids long. The V gene's germline CDR1 is KGHSH and CDR2 LQKENI. The ends were cut back, 1 base at V and 6 bases at J, with 10 bases in the middle. The CDR3 sequence is CASSPRGQRNSPLHF. The CDR3 DNA reads as TGTGCCAGCTCACCACGAGGCCAACGTAATTCACCCCTCCACTTT.

The rearrangement joins TRBV7-9 to TRBJ2-3; D perhaps matches TRBD1 (7 bases). The germline gives CDR1 SEHNR, CDR2 FQNEAQ (reference sequence). The V and J ends lost 5 bases and 1 base respectively, with 19 bases between them. The CDR3 is 17 residues long. Here the CDR3 DNA reads TGTGCCAGCAGCCTAAGCGCAGGGGGACTCCGCACAGATACGCAGTATTTT. It yields the protein CASSLSAGGLRTDTQYF.

The genes are TRBV5-8 and TRBJ1-2, with 9 positions matching TRBD1. Losses at the gene ends were 4 bases for V and 4 bases for J; bases not matched to a gene: 8. Germline-derived CDR1 and CDR2 are SGHTS and YDEGEE. This CDR3 is 15 amino acids long. The CDR3, as DNA: TGTGCCAGCAGCACAGGGGGCCTTGGGGGCTATGGCTACACCTTC. Translation: CASSTGGLGGYGYTF.

Turning to this clone: The sample has other DNA sequences that encode this CDR3 too. The chain links TRBV6-5 to TRBJ1-2; no firm D call. The V and J ends lost 6 bases and 2 bases respectively, with 10 bases between them. CDR1 and CDR2 from the germline V gene are MNHEY and SVGAGI. The CDR3 runs 13 residues. CDR3 sequence reads: CASSPGSNYGYTF. DNA of the CDR3: TGTGCCAGCAGCCCCGGGAGCAACTATGGCTACACCTTC.

The rearrangement uses TRBV24-1 and TRBJ2-2, with D perhaps TRBD2 (6 bases). Trimming shortened V by 9 bases and J by 5 bases, and 9 bases separated the two germline ends. Germline values: CDR1 KGHDR, CDR2 SFDVKD. The CDR3 is 12 amino acids. Written as DNA, the CDR3 is TGTGCCACCCGGAGGGAGACCGGGGAGCTGTTTTTT. Translated: CATRRETGELFF.

The chain recombines TRBV7-9 with TRBJ2-7; tentative D call: TRBD1 (5 bases). V was clipped by 5 bases and J by 5 bases, with 13 bases between them. The CDR3 is 13 residues long. Germline V CDR1 and CDR2: SEHNR, FQNEAQ (reference sequence). The CDR3 spells CASSHVGAHEQYF. The DNA of the CDR3 is TGTGCCAGCAGCCACGTAGGGGCCCACGAGCAGTACTTC.

The chain uses TRBV9 and TRBJ2-1; 7 bases fit TRBD2. The V segment lost 7 bases and the J segment 4 bases; nucleotides outside the gene matches: 11. Looked up from germline, CDR1 is SGDLS and CDR2 is YYNGEE. The CDR3 is 15 residues long. CDR3 residues: CASGPGSGLYNEQFF. In DNA, the CDR3 is TGTGCCAGCGGTCCAGGTAGCGGGCTATACAATGAGCAGTTCTTC.

The chain joins TRBV3-1 (or the pseudogene TRBV3-2) to TRBJ2-2, with D hard to call. CDR3 length: 14 amino acids. V lost 1 base, J lost 4 bases, and 7 bases lay in between. The germline gives CDR1 LGHDT, CDR2 YNNKEL (reference sequence). DNA of the CDR3: TGTGCCAGCAGCCAAGGAGCCTTCACCGGGGAGCTGTTTTTT. Its protein is CASSQGAFTGELFF.

This rearrangement joins TRBV11-3 to TRBJ2-1; 7 bases agree with TRBD1. CDR1 SGHNT and CDR2 YENEEA come from the germline V gene. This CDR3 spans 15 amino acids. With V trimmed by 0 bases and J by 1 base, 0 bases remained unmatched. The CDR3: CASSLDRGSYNEQFF. CDR3 nucleotides: TGTGCCAGCAGCTTAGACAGGGGGTCCTACAATGAGCAGTTCTTC.

The J gene is TRBJ2-7, the V gene TRBV3-1 (or the pseudogene TRBV3-2); D possibly corresponds to TRBD2 (6 bases). With 4 bases removed from V and 7 bases from J, the gap between germline ends came to 14 bases. This CDR3 is built from 13 residues. Germline loops: CDR1 LGHDT, CDR2 YNNKEL (reference sequence). The CDR3 loop reads CASSPSPAGEQYV. The CDR3 DNA reads TGTGCCAGCAGCCCCTCCCCCGCGGGGGAGCAGTACGTC.

This clone was recorded a few times. The chain is built from TRBV5-1 and TRBJ1-3; 7 bases line up with TRBD1. The CDR3 is 14 residues long. Germline CDR1 and CDR2: SGHRS and YFSETQ. V was clipped by 4 bases and J by 6 bases; unmatched bases: 7. The CDR3 DNA reads TGCGCCAGCAGCGTTAGAGGGGGCCAAAACACCATATATTTT. Protein: CASSVRGGQNTIYF.

V and J are TRBV28 and TRBJ2-5, with 9 bases aligning to TRBD2. Per the germline V gene, CDR1 is MDHEN and CDR2 is SYDVKM. The CDR3 totals 15 residues. J was trimmed by 5 bases and V by 4 bases; bases with no gene match: 8. The CDR3 nucleotides read TGTGCCAGCAGTTCGGGCGCTAGCGGGACGGAGACCCAGTACTTC. Translating gives CASSSGASGTETQYF.

The V and J genes are TRBV6-5 and TRBJ1-1, with 9 bases identical to TRBD1. Unmatched junction bases numbered 6, after V lost 3 bases and J lost 1 base. CDR3 length equals 16 residues. Germline V gives CDR1 MNHEY, CDR2 SVGAGI. The CDR3 loop reads CASSYIQGAGNTEAFF. The CDR3 DNA reads as TGTGCCAGCAGTTATATACAGGGGGCAGGGAACACTGAAGCTTTCTTT.

V and J are TRBV19 and TRBJ1-1; 10 bases are shared with TRBD1. Germline values: CDR1 LNHDA, CDR2 SQIVND (reference sequence). The length of the CDR3 is 14 residues. Trimming cost V 3 bases and J 4 bases; bases outside gene matches: 2. The CDR3 bases are TGTGCCAGTAGTATTGGGGACAGGGGCACTGAAGCTTTCTTT. Translated: CASSIGDRGTEAFF.

The chain employs TRBV3-1 (or the pseudogene TRBV3-2) and TRBJ2-2; D is unclear. Trimming pared 3 bases from V and 0 bases from J, leaving 8 bases between. CDR3 length equals 15 residues. CDR1 is LGHDT, CDR2 YNNKEL, per germline (reference sequence). The CDR3 region is CASSQISANTGELFF. The CDR3, as DNA: TGTGCCAGCAGCCAGATTTCGGCGAACACCGGGGAGCTGTTTTTT.

The chain has TRBV10-1 and TRBJ2-7; 13 bases line up with TRBD2. Germline-derived CDR1 and CDR2 are WNHNN and SYGVQD (reference sequence). V dropped 4 bases and J dropped 3; count of bases not matched to a gene: 12. This CDR3 contains 18 residues. For the CDR3, the DNA is TGCGCCAGCAGTGTAGGGACTAGCGGGATCGCGTCTCTCTACGAGCAGTACGTC. It translates to CASSVGTSGIASLYEQYV.